The rows below give T cell receptor beta chains drawn from one sample of a study of post-analysis software for immune sequencing data. TCRdb called the PCR reads again in MiXCR, with one record for every CDR3 protein. The repertoire includes approximately 460,000 distinct CDR3 sequences, under 55% of them detected once, and around 10% sits in the top ten. The material sequenced was blood. These receptors all come from a girl between 5 and 17 years old with multiple sclerosis. Both conserved end residues are part of each CDR3. Each record gives: clone size, V gene, D gene, J gene, CDR3 DNA, CDR3 protein. A D gene is named only where the DNA matches it firmly. Clone size is stated in some rows and not others, as once, few, many or a class when expanded.

NA,TRBV25-1,NA,TRBJ2-1,TGTGCCAGCAGTGATCTAGCGACGGTATACAATGAGCAGTTCTTC,CASSDLATVYNEQFF
NA,TRBV11-2,NA,TRBJ2-7,TGTGCCAGCAGCCCGTATGGACAGCTGATCTACGAGCAGTACTTC,CASSPYGQLIYEQYF
NA,TRBV11-2,TRBD2,TRBJ2-1,TGTGCCAGCAGCCTAACTAGCGGGAGTAGGAATGAGCAGTTCTTC,CASSLTSGSRNEQFF
few,TRBV12-3/TRBV12-4,NA,TRBJ2-1,TGTGCCAGCAAGTCCGGGAGCGACAATGAGCAGTTCTTC,CASKSGSDNEQFF
few,TRBV4-2,TRBD1,TRBJ2-7,TGTGCCAGCAGCCTTACCGGGACAGGTAGTGACGAGCAGTACTTC,CASSLTGTGSDEQYF
few,TRBV25-1,NA,TRBJ1-2,TGTGCCAGCAGCCCCGGGGAGACTAACTATGGCTACACCTTC,CASSPGETNYGYTF
NA,TRBV28,TRBD1,TRBJ2-3,TGTGCCAGCACCGGGCCAGGGACAGGGACGAGAGATACGCAGTATTTT,CASTGPGTGTRDTQYF
NA,TRBV6-2/TRBV6-3,NA,TRBJ2-7,TGTGCCAGCAGTCGAGGGGACTTGTCCTACGAGCAGTACTTC,CASSRGDLSYEQYF
NA,TRBV10-3,NA,TRBJ2-5,TGTGCCATCAGCGAGGTGGCTTCCGGGAGAGGGCAAGAGACCCAGTACTTC,CAISEVASGRGQETQYF
few,TRBV29-1,TRBD1,TRBJ2-5,TGCAGCGCCGACGACAGGGACCAAGAGACCCAGTACTTC,CSADDRDQETQYF
NA,TRBV20-1,TRBD2,TRBJ2-7,TGCAGTGCCGAGGTCGGGTGGGCGGGAGAGTACGAGCAGTACTTC,CSAEVGWAGEYEQYF
NA,TRBV5-1,TRBD1,TRBJ1-1,TGCGCCAGCAGCTTGGCAGGGGGTAGTGCTGAAGCTTTCTTT,CASSLAGGSAEAFF
few,TRBV7-2,NA,TRBJ1-5,TGTGTCAGCAGCTTTCACGGGACATCATTCGTTCAGCCCCAGCATTTT,CVSSFHGTSFVQPQHF
NA,TRBV29-1,TRBD1,TRBJ2-1,TGCAGCGTTGACCCCCAAACAGGGGCCTCCTACAATGAGCAGTTCTTC,CSVDPQTGASYNEQFF
few,TRBV6-5,TRBD2,TRBJ2-7,TGTGCCAGCAGTTACCGCGGACTAGCGGGAGCACCATACGAGCAGTACTTC,CASSYRGLAGAPYEQYF
few,TRBV6-5,NA,TRBJ1-2,TGTGCCAGCAGTTACGGGGCAGCTACAAACTATGGCTACACCTTC,CASSYGAATNYGYTF
few,TRBV7-8,TRBD1,TRBJ1-2,TGTGCCAGCAGCGCCGGGACAGGGGGCGACTATGGCTACACCTTC,CASSAGTGGDYGYTF
NA,TRBV29-1,TRBD1,TRBJ1-1,TGCAGCGTCGCCGAGCTAGAGTCCCTCCGGGACAGAGAGGTCCACACTGAAGCTTTCTTT,CSVAELESLRDREVHTEAFF
NA,TRBV9,TRBD1,TRBJ1-1,TGTGCCAGCAGCGCGACAGGGGTGGCGAACACTGAAGCTTTCTTT,CASSATGVANTEAFF
NA,TRBV19,NA,TRBJ1-1,TGTGCCAGTAGTATAGTGGGGTGGGACGTCGCGACTGAAGCTTTCTTT,CASSIVGWDVATEAFF
NA,TRBV7-2,NA,TRBJ1-1,TGTGCCAGCAGTCGTTTGGATGACACTGAAGCTTTCTTT,CASSRLDDTEAFF
few,TRBV27,NA,TRBJ1-2,TGTGCCAGCAGTGACGGGGGTAACTATGGCTACACCTTC,CASSDGGNYGYTF
NA,TRBV6-2/TRBV6-3,TRBD2,TRBJ2-1,TGTGCCAGCAGTTACAACCCTAGCGGGACATACAATGAGCAGTTCTTC,CASSYNPSGTYNEQFF
few,TRBV5-6,TRBD2,TRBJ2-1,TGTGCCAGCAGCTCTACTAGCGGGAGGGCCGGAGAGCAGTTCTTC,CASSSTSGRAGEQFF
NA,TRBV5-1,NA,TRBJ2-5,TGCGCCAGCAGCCGGGACATGTCCACGGTCTCGGGAGAGACCCAGTACTTC,CASSRDMSTVSGETQYF
NA,TRBV5-1,NA,TRBJ2-7,TGCGCCAGCAGCTTGGGGTTAACCCCCTACGAGCAGTACTTC,CASSLGLTPYEQYF
NA,TRBV6-5,TRBD2,TRBJ2-1,TGTGCCAGCAGGGACATAACTAGCGAGAGTTACAATGAGCAGTTCTTC,CASRDITSESYNEQFF
NA,TRBV24-1,NA,TRBJ2-1,TGTGCCACCAGTGATTTGCCCAAGGGGTCCTCCTACAATGAGCAGTTCTTC,CATSDLPKGSSYNEQFF
NA,TRBV20-1,TRBD2,TRBJ2-3,TGCAGTGCCAGGCCTAGCGGGAGGGCCCGGAGCACAGATACGCGGTATTTT,CSARPSGRARSTDTRYF
few,TRBV20-1,NA,TRBJ1-1,TGCAGTTCCCCTAGGGGGGTTTGGACTGAAGCTTTCTTT,CSSPRGVWTEAFF
NA,TRBV10-3,NA,TRBJ1-1,TGTGCCATCAGTGACCAAAGAGGGCCGAACACTGAAGCTTTCTTT,CAISDQRGPNTEAFF
once,TRBV7-8,TRBD1,TRBJ1-1,TGTGCCAGCAGCTCACAGGGGGAGCCTGAAGCTTTCTTT,CASSSQGEPEAFF
few,TRBV6-5,TRBD2,TRBJ2-1,TGTGCCAGCAGTTCCCGCAGGACTAGCGGGAGCTACAATGAGCAGTTCTTC,CASSSRRTSGSYNEQFF
few,TRBV11-2,NA,TRBJ2-7,TGTGCCAGCAGCTTCGGACCGAACTACGAGCAGTACTTC,CASSFGPNYEQYF
NA,TRBV29-1,NA,TRBJ2-7,TGCAGCGCCGCGGGGAGGGGGCAAACCTACGAGCAGTACTTC,CSAAGRGQTYEQYF
once,TRBV5-5,NA,TRBJ2-3,TGTGCCAGCAGCTTTATGGGGCGGAGCACAGATACGCAGTATTTT,CASSFMGRSTDTQYF
few,TRBV10-3,TRBD2,TRBJ2-5,TGTGCCATCAAGCGGGAGGGCTACGGTGAGACCCAGTACTTC,CAIKREGYGETQYF
NA,TRBV20-1,TRBD2,TRBJ2-7,TGCAGTGCTAGAGGGGAGGGAGGCAATATCTACGAGCAGTACTTC,CSARGEGGNIYEQYF
NA,TRBV6-1,NA,TRBJ2-5,TGTGCCAGCAGTAGGGGCTCGGGGATTCAAGAGACCCAGTACTTC,CASSRGSGIQETQYF
NA,TRBV7-2,NA,TRBJ1-2,TGTGCCAGCAGTCAGAACAGGGCAACTAACTATGGCTACACCTTC,CASSQNRATNYGYTF
NA,TRBV29-1,NA,TRBJ2-2,TGCAGCGTTGGGGGCCCACCTGGGGACACCGGGGAGCTGTTTTTT,CSVGGPPGDTGELFF
few,TRBV10-1,NA,TRBJ2-6,TGCGCCAGCAGTGATGACTCTGGGGCCAACGTCCTGACTTTC,CASSDDSGANVLTF
few,TRBV7-9,NA,TRBJ2-7,TGTGCCAGCAGCCCGCCCCATCGGGCCTGGGAGCAGTACTTC,CASSPPHRAWEQYF
NA,TRBV3-1,NA,TRBJ2-7,TGTGCCAGCAGCCAGGGAGCCGACTGGACCTACGAGCAGTACTTC,CASSQGADWTYEQYF
few,TRBV12-3/TRBV12-4,NA,TRBJ1-4,TGTGCCAGCAGCCGACAGTTAAATGAAAAACTGTTTTTT,CASSRQLNEKLFF
NA,TRBV28,TRBD1,TRBJ1-2,TGTGCCAGCAGTTTATTTAGAAGGACAGGATCCCGCGGGGACTATGGCTACACCTTC,CASSLFRRTGSRGDYGYTF